These 26 T cell receptor beta chains came from one sample sequenced in a study of T cell repertoires in cytomegalovirus infection. From the reads, TCRdb called clonotypes with MiXCR, one entry per CDR3 protein. The sample consists of fewer than 550,000 distinct CDR3 sequences, roughly 30% of them appearing once. The sequenced sample consisted of PBMCs. The receptors originated from a human donor in good health (CMV status not recorded). Some clones in this sample may be carry-over from other donors' samples.

A remark on this clonotype: The germline gene is not matched at one end of the junction; a read error may be the cause. The V call is TRBV19, the J call TRBJ2-1, with D possibly matching TRBD2 (5 bases). Germline assignment: CDR1 LNHDA and CDR2 SQIVND (reference sequence). This CDR3 has 14 residues. CDR3 residues: CDSSMGLGGNEQFF. In DNA form, the CDR3 reads TGTGACAGTAGTATGGGTCTCGGAGGCAATGAGCAGTTCTTC.

This sequence joins TRBV6-8 and TRBJ1-1; 8 nucleotides align to TRBD1. Trimming at V came to 6 bases and at J to 3 bases, leaving 9 bases not matched to a gene. The CDR3 is 15 amino acids. Germline V lookup: CDR1 MNHGY, CDR2 SAAAGT. CDR3 residues: CASSWTGLSDTEAFF. The CDR3 DNA sequence: TGTGCCAGCAGCTGGACAGGGCTTTCGGACACTGAAGCTTTCTTT.

There are many counts of this clonotype. In DNA form, the CDR3 reads TGTGCCAGCAGTTACTTTGGACAGGGTACAGATACGCAGTATTTT. It is translated as CASSYFGQGTDTQYF. The chain joins TRBV6-5 to TRBJ2-3; 8 bases match TRBD1. CDR3 size: 15 residues. After removal of 1 base from V and 3 bases from J, the junction contained 3 bases not matched to a gene. CDR1 and CDR2 from the germline V gene are MNHEY and SVGAGI.

The chain carries TRBV19 and TRBJ2-3, with D hard to call. The germline gives CDR1 LNHDA, CDR2 SQIVND (reference sequence). The V and J ends lost 3 bases and 0 bases respectively, with 10 bases between them. The CDR3 is made up of 15 amino acids. The chain's CDR3 is CASSIQRSSTDTQYF. CDR3 nucleotide sequence: TGTGCCAGTAGTATTCAGAGATCTAGCACAGATACGCAGTATTTT.

This clonotype was seen more than once but under ten times. The chain combines TRBV12-3 or TRBV12-4 with TRBJ2-1, with D tentatively TRBD1 (6 bases). V was shortened by 5 bases and J by 9 bases, with 23 bases between the two germline ends. The CDR3 extends over 16 amino acids. The CDR3 nucleotides read TGTGCCAGCAGTAACAGGGTTACATCGCCAGGCTCTGAGCAGTTCTTC. Translating gives CASSNRVTSPGSEQFF.

As to this clonotype: One end of the junction does not line up with germline, which may come from a read error. V gene TRBV9 combines with J gene TRBJ2-3; 13 positions match TRBD2. The CDR3 totals 16 residues. Germline CDR1 and CDR2: SGDLS and YYNGEE. The CDR3 DNA follows: TGTGACAGCAGCGTCGGGACTAGCGGGGCCACAGATACGCAGTATTTT. It translates to CDSSVGTSGATDTQYF. Full variable domain (rest looked up from reference TRBV9 and TRBJ2-3): DSGVTQTPKHLITATGQRVTLRCSPRSGDLSVYWYQQSLDQGLQFLIQYYNGEERAKGNILERFSAQQFPDLHSELNLSSLELGDSALYFCDSSVGTSGATDTQYFGPGTRLTVL.

CDR3 DNA sequence: TGCAGCGGAACTTCTACAGGGTTCTCTGGCTACACCTTC. This codes for CSGTSTGFSGYTF. The V gene is TRBV29-1, the J gene TRBJ1-2, with D possibly matching TRBD1 (6 bases). CDR1 SQVTM and CDR2 ANQGSEA come from the germline V gene. The CDR3 contains 13 residues. The V end was cut by 7 bases, the J end by 7 bases, with 19 bases between.

This clonotype was counted ten times or more. The J gene is TRBJ2-7, the V gene TRBV11-2; D gene ambiguous. Germline loops: CDR1 SGHAT, CDR2 FQNNGV. The CDR3 is 14 residues long. V was cut by 1 base and J by 3 bases, with 10 bases left in between. The CDR3, as DNA: TGTGCCAGCAGCTTAGGCCTCACTGACTACGAGCAGTACTTC. It codes for CASSLGLTDYEQYF.

This chain uses TRBV6-4 with TRBJ2-1; D might be TRBD2 (7 bases). CDR3 size: 15 residues. Between the trimmed V and J ends, which lost 4 bases and 3 bases, there was a span of 13 bases. Germline loops: CDR1 MRHNA, CDR2 SNTAGT. As DNA, the CDR3 is TGTGCCAGCAGTGTATCGGGGGGCAGCTACAATGAGCAGTTCTTC. It specifies CASSVSGGSYNEQFF.

This clonotype has only a few counts. The V gene is TRBV19, the J gene TRBJ1-6; D uncertain. This CDR3 is built from 16 residues. From germline, CDR1 is LNHDA and CDR2 SQIVND (reference sequence). Trimming shortened V by 8 bases and J by 0 bases, and 14 bases separated the two germline ends. DNA for the CDR3: TGTGCCAGTTCCCCCTGGGCGAGCTCCTATAATTCACCCCTCCACTTT. Encoded protein: CASSPWASSYNSPLHF.

In this sample, this clonotype turned up many times. This sequence joins TRBV7-8 and TRBJ2-2; 13 positions match TRBD2. V lost 3 bases and J lost 5; bases outside the gene matches: 3. This CDR3 comprises 16 residues. Germline values: CDR1 SGHVS, CDR2 FQNEAQ. As DNA, the CDR3 is TGTGCCAGCAGCTTCACTAGCGGGGGGGCGACCGGGGAGCTGTTTTTT. It codes for CASSFTSGGATGELFF.

This sequence joins TRBV27 and TRBJ2-4, with 7 bases aligning to TRBD1. Germline lookup yields CDR1 MNHEY and CDR2 SMNVEV (reference sequence). V shed 6 bases, J shed 12 bases, and the junction held 14 bases outside the gene matches. The CDR3 has 14 amino acids. The CDR3 DNA reads TGTGCCAGCAGGCACAGGACAGGTCTGCGCAGTCAGTACTTC. Translating gives CASRHRTGLRSQYF.

This clonotype occurred many times. The CDR3 reads CASSLASAGFPDTQYF. Written as DNA, the CDR3 is TGTGCCAGCAGCTTAGCTTCAGCGGGGTTCCCAGATACGCAGTATTTT. V and J are TRBV7-2 and TRBJ2-3, with TRBD2 matching over 7 bases. The ends lost 0 bases at V and 4 bases at J; junction bases unmatched: 7. CDR3 length: 16 residues. CDR1 and CDR2 from the germline V gene are SGHTA and FQGNSA.

This rearrangement joins TRBV10-3 to TRBJ1-1; possibly TRBD1 for D (5 bases). Germline lookup yields CDR1 ENHRY and CDR2 SYGVKD. This CDR3 region has 15 residues. Trimming took 4 bases from V and 3 from J, leaving 15 bases between them. CDR3 residues: CAISGSGGGDTEAFF. In nucleotides, the CDR3 is TGTGCCATCAGTGGATCCGGGGGAGGTGACACTGAAGCTTTCTTT.

Only one count was recorded for this clonotype. This chain links TRBV5-6 with TRBJ1-1; D possibly corresponds to TRBD1 (5 bases). Germline values: CDR1 SGHDT, CDR2 YYEEEE. The V gene lost 3 bases and the J gene lost 8 bases, with 17 bases spanning the gap. The CDR3 is 14 amino acids. The CDR3, as DNA: TGTGCCAGCAGCTGGAGAAACAGGAATTCCGAAGCTTTCTTT. Translation gives CASSWRNRNSEAFF.

V and J are TRBV6-2 or TRBV6-3 and TRBJ1-5, with D possibly TRBD1 on 6 matching bases. CDR1 is MNHEY and CDR2 is SVGEGT in the germline V gene. The CDR3 contains 15 residues. Deletions cut 6 bases from V and 1 base from J, with 13 bases between. CDR3 sequence: CASSVGQSSNQPQHF. DNA of the CDR3: TGTGCCAGCAGCGTAGGACAGTCGAGCAATCAGCCCCAGCATTTT.

The gene calls are TRBV7-8 and TRBJ2-6; possibly TRBD1 for D (6 bases). The V gene lost 5 bases and the J gene lost 1 base, with 15 bases spanning the gap. CDR1 is SGHVS, CDR2 FQNEAQ, per germline. This CDR3 is 17 amino acids long. The CDR3 loop reads CASSPDSHTSGANVLTF. The DNA for the CDR3 is TGTGCCAGCAGCCCGGACAGTCACACTTCTGGGGCCAACGTCCTGACTTTC.

This clonotype has a count of ten or more. The chain recombines TRBV7-2 with TRBJ2-7, with 9 bases lining up with TRBD1. CDR1 is SGHTA and CDR2 is FQGNSA in the germline V gene. With V trimmed by 5 bases and J by 2 bases, 10 bases remained unmatched. This CDR3 region has 16 residues. The CDR3 loop reads CASSPTVDRGPYEQYF. The DNA of the CDR3 is TGTGCCAGCAGCCCAACCGTGGACAGGGGTCCCTACGAGCAGTACTTC. Looking up the rest from reference TRBV7-2 and TRBJ2-7 gives the full variable domain: GAGVSQSPSNKVTEKGKDVELRCDPISGHTALYWYRQSLGQGLEFLIYFQGNSAPDKSGLPSDRFSAERTGGSVSTLTIQRTQQEDSAVYLCASSPTVDRGPYEQYFGPGTRLTVT.

The sample holds many counts of this clonotype. This rearrangement joins TRBV7-8 to TRBJ1-5, with a weak D call TRBD1 (6 bases). The germline gives CDR1 SGHVS, CDR2 FQNEAQ. Trimming cost V 4 bases and J 2 bases, with 18 bases left between them. The CDR3 spans 17 residues. CDR3 loop: CASSSRTDRHGNQPQHF. The CDR3 DNA reads as TGTGCCAGCAGCTCCAGGACCGACAGGCACGGCAATCAGCCCCAGCATTTT.

This sequence joins TRBV6-1 and TRBJ2-1; no clear D. The CDR3 consists of 11 residues. V lost 5 bases and J 9 bases, leaving 8 bases between the germline ends. Looked up from germline, CDR1 is MNHNS and CDR2 is SASEGT. CDR3 nucleotide sequence: TGTGCCAGCAGTCAATTATCTGAGCAGTTCTTC. This sequence encodes CASSQLSEQFF.

The chain uses TRBV19 and TRBJ1-4; TRBD1 might be the D (6 bases). This CDR3 region has 15 residues. Germline V gene lookup returns CDR1 LNHDA and CDR2 SQIVND (reference sequence). The V end was cut by 5 bases, the J end by 4 bases, with 14 bases between. This CDR3 reads CASSEDGQINEKLFF. CDR3 bases: TGTGCCAGTAGTGAGGACGGACAGATTAATGAAAAACTGTTTTTT.

This chain links TRBV20-1 with TRBJ2-7; D uncertain. The V and J ends lost 2 bases and 2 bases respectively, with 10 bases between them. The CDR3 runs to 13 residues. Germline V gives CDR1 DFQATT, CDR2 SNEGSKA (reference sequence). DNA of the CDR3: TGCAGTGCTAGACGAGTATCCGCCTACGAGCAGTACTTC. This sequence encodes CSARRVSAYEQYF.

This clonotype was seen a few times. The junction departs from germline at one end; a sequencing error may be responsible. The chain combines TRBV19 with TRBJ1-4; maybe TRBD1 (6 bases). The CDR3 covers 14 residues. Germline V CDR1 and CDR2: LNHDA, SQIVND (reference sequence). The CDR3 is CASDTGTTNEKLFF. The CDR3 coding sequence is TGTGCCAGCGATACCGGGACAACCAATGAAAAACTGTTTTTT.

The rearrangement links TRBV6-1 to TRBJ1-3; tentatively, D is TRBD1 (5 bases). The germline V and J ends were trimmed by 6 bases and 0 bases, with 15 bases remaining between them. CDR3 length: 16 residues. The V gene's germline CDR1 is MNHNS and CDR2 SASEGT. The CDR3 sequence is CASSACRASSGNTIYF. The CDR3 bases are TGTGCCAGCAGCGCGTGCAGGGCCTCCTCTGGAAACACCATATATTTT.

The chain combines TRBV6-6 with TRBJ1-2; D remains ambiguous. Per the germline V gene, CDR1 is MNHNY and CDR2 is SVGAGI (reference sequence). V was clipped by 6 bases and J by 4 bases, with 12 bases between them. There are 13 residues in the CDR3. Here the CDR3 reads CASRAGNGYGYTF. The CDR3 DNA sequence: TGTGCCAGCAGAGCTGGAAATGGCTATGGCTACACCTTC.

The sample holds a few counts of this clonotype. The chain is built from TRBV6-1 and TRBJ2-3; 8 bases match TRBD1. Per the germline V gene, CDR1 is MNHNS and CDR2 is SASEGT. V shed 5 bases, J shed 3 bases, and the junction held 10 bases outside the gene matches. The CDR3 length is 16 residues. CDR3 coding DNA: TGTGCCAGCAGTTATGGGGCAGGGGGCGTTACAGATACGCAGTATTTT. Translated: CASSYGAGGVTDTQYF.